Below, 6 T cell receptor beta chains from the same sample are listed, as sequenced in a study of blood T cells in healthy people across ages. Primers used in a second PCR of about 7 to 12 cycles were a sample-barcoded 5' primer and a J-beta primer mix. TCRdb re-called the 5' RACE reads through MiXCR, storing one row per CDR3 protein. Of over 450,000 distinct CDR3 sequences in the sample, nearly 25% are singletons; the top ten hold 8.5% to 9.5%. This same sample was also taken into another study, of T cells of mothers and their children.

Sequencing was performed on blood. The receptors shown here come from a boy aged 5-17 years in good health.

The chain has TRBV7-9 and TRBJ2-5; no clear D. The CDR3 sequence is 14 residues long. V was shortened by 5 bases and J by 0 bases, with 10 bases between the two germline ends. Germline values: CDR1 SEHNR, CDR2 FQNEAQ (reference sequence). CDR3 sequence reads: CASSPFTYQETQYF. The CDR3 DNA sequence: TGTGCCAGCAGCCCCTTCACGTACCAAGAGACCCAGTACTTC.

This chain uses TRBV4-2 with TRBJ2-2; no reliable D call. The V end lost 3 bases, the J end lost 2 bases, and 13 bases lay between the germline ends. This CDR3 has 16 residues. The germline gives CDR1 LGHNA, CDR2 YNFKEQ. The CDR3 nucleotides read TGTGCCAGCAGCCAGGCGAGCAGGATTAACACCGGGGAGCTGTTTTTT. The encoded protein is CASSQASRINTGELFF.

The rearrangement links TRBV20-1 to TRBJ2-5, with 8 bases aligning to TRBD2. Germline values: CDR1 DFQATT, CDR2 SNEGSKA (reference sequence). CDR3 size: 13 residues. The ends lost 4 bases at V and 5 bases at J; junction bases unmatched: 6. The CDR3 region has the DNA TGCAGTGCTACCAGGACTAGCCAGGAGACCCAGTACTTC. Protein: CSATRTSQETQYF.

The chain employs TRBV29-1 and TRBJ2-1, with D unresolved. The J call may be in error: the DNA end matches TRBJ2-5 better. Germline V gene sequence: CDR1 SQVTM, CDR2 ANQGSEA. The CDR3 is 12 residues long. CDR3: CSVESLEETQYF. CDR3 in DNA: TGCAGCGTTGAAAGCCTGGAAGAGACCCAGTACTTC.

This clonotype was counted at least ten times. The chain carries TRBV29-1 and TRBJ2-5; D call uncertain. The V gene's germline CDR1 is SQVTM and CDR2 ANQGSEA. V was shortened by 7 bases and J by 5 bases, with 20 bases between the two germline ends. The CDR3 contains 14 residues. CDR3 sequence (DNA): TGCAGCGCCCAAGACTCGGCGAGTCGGGAGACCCAGTACTTC. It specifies CSAQDSASRETQYF.

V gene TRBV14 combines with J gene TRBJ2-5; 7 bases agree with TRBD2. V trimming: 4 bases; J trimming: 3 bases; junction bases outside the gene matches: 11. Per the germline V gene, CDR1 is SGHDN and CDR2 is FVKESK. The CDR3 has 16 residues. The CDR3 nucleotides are TGTGCCAGCAGCCCAGTCCTAGCGGAAAAAAAAGAGACCCAGTACTTC. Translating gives CASSPVLAEKKETQYF.